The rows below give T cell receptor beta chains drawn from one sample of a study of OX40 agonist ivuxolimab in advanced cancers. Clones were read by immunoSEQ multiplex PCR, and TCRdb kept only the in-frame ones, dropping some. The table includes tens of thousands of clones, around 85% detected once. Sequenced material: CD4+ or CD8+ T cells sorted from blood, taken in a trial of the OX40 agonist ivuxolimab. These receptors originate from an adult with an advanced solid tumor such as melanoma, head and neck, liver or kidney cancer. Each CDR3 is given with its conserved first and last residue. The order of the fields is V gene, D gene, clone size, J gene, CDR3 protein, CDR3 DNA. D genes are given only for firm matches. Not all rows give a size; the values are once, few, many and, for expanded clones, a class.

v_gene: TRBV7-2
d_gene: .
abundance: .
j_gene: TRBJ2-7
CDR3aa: CASSLARALGGYEQYF
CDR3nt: TGTGCCAGCAGCTTAGCGAGAGCTCTTGGGGGTTACGAGCAGTACTTC

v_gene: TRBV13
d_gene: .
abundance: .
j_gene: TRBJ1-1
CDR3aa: CASSRGRPTVEAFF
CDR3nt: TGTGCCAGCAGCCGGGGACGGCCGACAGTAGAAGCTTTCTTT

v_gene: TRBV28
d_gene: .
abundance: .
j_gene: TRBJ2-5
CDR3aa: CASSPGSAVAYQETQYF
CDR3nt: TGTGCCAGCAGTCCGGGGTCGGCAGTGGCTTACCAAGAGACCCAGTACTTC

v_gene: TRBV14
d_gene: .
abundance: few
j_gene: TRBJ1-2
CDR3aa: CASSRLNGYTF
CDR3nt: TGTGCCAGCAGCCGGCTAAACGGCTACACCTTC

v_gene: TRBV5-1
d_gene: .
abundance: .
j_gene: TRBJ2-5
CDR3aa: CASSSGNRETQYF
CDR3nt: TGCGCCAGCAGCTCTGGGAACCGGGAGACCCAGTACTTC

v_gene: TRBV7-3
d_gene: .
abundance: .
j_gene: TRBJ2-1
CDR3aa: CASSHPSSYNEQFF
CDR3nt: TGTGCCAGCAGCCACCCGAGTTCCTACAATGAGCAGTTCTTC

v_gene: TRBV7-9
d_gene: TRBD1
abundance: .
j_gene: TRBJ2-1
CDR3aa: CALWTGDNEQFF
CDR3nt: TGTGCCCTATGGACAGGGGATAATGAGCAGTTCTTC

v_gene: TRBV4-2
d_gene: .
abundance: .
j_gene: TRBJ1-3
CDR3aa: CASNTVGAGNTIYF
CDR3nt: TGTGCCAGCAACACGGTTGGAGCTGGAAACACCATATATTTT

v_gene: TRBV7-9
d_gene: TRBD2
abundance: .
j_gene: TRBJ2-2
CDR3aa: CASSLVAGNTGELFF
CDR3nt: TGTGCCAGCAGCTTAGTAGCGGGGAACACCGGGGAGCTGTTTTTT

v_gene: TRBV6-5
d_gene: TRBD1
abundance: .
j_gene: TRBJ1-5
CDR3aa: CASSYSQGLGQPQHF
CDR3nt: TGTGCCAGCAGTTACTCACAGGGGTTGGGTCAGCCCCAGCATTTT

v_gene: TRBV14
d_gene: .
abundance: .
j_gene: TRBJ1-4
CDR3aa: CASSRLDSTNEKLFF
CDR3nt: TGTGCCAGCAGCCGCCTAGATTCAACTAATGAAAAACTGTTTTTT

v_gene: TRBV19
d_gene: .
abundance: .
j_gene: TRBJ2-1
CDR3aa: CASSSRIRDNEQFF
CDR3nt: TGTGCCAGTAGTTCCCGTATACGGGACAATGAGCAGTTCTTC

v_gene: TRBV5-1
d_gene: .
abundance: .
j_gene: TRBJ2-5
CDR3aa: CASSLEGPPSEETQYF
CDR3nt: TGCGCCAGCAGCTTGGAAGGGCCCCCTTCGGAAGAGACCCAGTACTTC

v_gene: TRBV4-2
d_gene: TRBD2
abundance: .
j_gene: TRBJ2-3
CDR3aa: CASSQEASGGADTQYF
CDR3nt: TGTGCCAGCAGCCAAGAGGCTAGCGGGGGAGCGGATACGCAGTATTTT

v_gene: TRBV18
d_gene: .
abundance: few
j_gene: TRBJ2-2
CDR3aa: CASSPPRSVNTGELFF
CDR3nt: TGTGCCAGCTCACCACCCAGGAGCGTTAACACCGGGGAGCTGTTTTTT

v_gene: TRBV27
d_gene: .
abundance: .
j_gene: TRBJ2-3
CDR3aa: CASSFQGSSTDTQYF
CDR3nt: TGTGCCAGCAGTTTTCAGGGATCGAGCACAGATACGCAGTATTTT

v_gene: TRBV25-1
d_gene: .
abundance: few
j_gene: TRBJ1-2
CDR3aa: CASRRGVDYGYTF
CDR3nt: TGTGCCAGCAGGAGGGGGGTGGACTATGGCTACACCTTC

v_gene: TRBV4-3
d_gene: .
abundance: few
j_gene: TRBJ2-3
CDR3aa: CASGETFTDTQYF
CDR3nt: TGCGCCAGCGGTGAGACATTCACAGATACGCAGTATTTT

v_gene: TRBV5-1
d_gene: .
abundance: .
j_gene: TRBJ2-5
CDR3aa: CASSLGVRGAETQYF
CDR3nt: TGCGCCAGCAGCTTGGGGGTCCGGGGGGCAGAGACCCAGTACTTC

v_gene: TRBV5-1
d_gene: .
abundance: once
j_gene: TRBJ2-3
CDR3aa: CASSSQGLTDTQYF
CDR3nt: TGCGCCAGCAGCTCACAGGGACTCACAGATACGCAGTATTTT

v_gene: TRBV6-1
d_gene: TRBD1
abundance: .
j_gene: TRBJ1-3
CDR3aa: CASSEAPSTGPRNTIYF
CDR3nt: TGTGCCAGCAGTGAAGCTCCTTCGACAGGGCCACGAAACACCATATATTTT

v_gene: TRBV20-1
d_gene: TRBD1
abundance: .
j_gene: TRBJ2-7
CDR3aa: CSGSRGYEQYF
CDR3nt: TGCAGTGGAAGCAGGGGGTACGAGCAGTACTTC

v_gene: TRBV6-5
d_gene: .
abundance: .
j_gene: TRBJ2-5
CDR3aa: CASSYVGGGETQYF
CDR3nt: TGTGCCAGCAGTTATGTAGGGGGAGGAGAGACCCAGTACTTC

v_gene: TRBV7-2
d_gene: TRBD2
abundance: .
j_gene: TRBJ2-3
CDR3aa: CASRPDRVIAGGPVDTQYF
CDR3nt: TGTGCCAGCAGACCTGACAGGGTTATAGCGGGAGGGCCTGTAGATACGCAGTATTTT

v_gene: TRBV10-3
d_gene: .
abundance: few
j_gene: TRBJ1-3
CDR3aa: CAITGAGPGNTIYF
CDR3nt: TGTGCCATCACCGGCGCGGGGCCGGGAAACACCATATATTTT

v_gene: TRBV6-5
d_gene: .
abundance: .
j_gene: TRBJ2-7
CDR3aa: CASSYSNRGQGEQYF
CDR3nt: TGTGCCAGCAGTTACTCAAATCGGGGGCAGGGCGAGCAGTACTTC

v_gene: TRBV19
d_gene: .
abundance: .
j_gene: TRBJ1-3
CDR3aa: CASRVESGGANTIYF
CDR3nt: TGTGCCAGTAGGGTGGAGTCCGGGGGAGCAAACACCATATATTTT

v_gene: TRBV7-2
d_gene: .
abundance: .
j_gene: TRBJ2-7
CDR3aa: CASSRRSGPQYF
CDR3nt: TGTGCCAGCAGCCGACGATCGGGTCCGCAGTACTTC

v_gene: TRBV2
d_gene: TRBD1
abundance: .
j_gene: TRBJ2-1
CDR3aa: CASIRDRVVNEQFF
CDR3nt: TGTGCCAGCATCCGGGACAGGGTCGTGAATGAGCAGTTCTTC

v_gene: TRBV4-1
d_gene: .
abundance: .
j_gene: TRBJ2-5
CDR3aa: CASSQLGLAGRAQYF
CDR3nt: TGCGCCAGCAGCCAACTGGGACTTGCGGGGCGGGCCCAGTACTTC

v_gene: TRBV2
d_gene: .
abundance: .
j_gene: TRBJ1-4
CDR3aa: CASQTVTNEKLFF
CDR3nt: TGTGCCAGTCAGACAGTAACTAATGAAAAACTGTTTTTT

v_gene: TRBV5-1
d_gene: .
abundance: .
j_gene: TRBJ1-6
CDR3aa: CASSLGQVNNSPLHF
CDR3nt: TGCGCCAGCAGCTTGGGACAGGTTAATAATTCACCCCTCCACTTT

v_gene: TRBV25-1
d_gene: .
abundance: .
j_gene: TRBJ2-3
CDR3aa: CASTADSGPDTQYF
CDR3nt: TGTGCCAGCACCGCGGACAGCGGGCCAGATACGCAGTATTTT

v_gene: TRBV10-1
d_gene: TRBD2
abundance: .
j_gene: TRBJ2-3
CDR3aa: CASSERLAGVPDTQYF
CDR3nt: TGCGCCAGCAGTGAGCGTCTAGCGGGGGTCCCAGATACGCAGTATTTT

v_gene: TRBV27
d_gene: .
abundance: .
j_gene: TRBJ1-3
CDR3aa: CASSFRGQGRWVGNTIYF
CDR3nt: TGTGCCAGCAGTTTTCGGGGCCAGGGACGCTGGGTTGGAAACACCATATATTTT

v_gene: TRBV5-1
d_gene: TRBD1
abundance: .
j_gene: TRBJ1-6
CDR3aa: CASSLGTGAGSPLHF
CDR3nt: TGCGCCAGCAGCTTAGGGACAGGGGCTGGTTCGCCCCTCCACTTT

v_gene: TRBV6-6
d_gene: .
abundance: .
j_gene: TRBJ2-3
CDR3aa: CASSYGSTSTDTQYF
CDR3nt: TGTGCCAGCAGTTACGGGTCAACCAGCACAGATACGCAGTATTTT

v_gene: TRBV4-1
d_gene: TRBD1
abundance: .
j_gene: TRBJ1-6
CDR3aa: CASSHGERTGGRSPLHF
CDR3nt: TGCGCCAGCAGCCACGGGGAGAGGACAGGGGGCCGGTCACCCCTCCACTTT

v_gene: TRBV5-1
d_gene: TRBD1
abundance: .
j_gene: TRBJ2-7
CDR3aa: CASKPGQGVTNEQYF
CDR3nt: TGCGCCAGCAAACCCGGACAGGGGGTTACTAACGAGCAGTACTTC

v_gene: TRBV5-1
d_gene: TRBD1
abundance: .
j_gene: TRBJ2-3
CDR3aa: CASSLGQGMDTQYF
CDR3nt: TGCGCCAGCAGCTTGGGACAGGGAATGGATACGCAGTATTTT

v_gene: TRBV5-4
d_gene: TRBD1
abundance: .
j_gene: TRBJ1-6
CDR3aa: CASSQPGTENSPLHF
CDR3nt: TGTGCCAGCAGCCAACCCGGGACAGAAAATTCACCCCTCCACTTT

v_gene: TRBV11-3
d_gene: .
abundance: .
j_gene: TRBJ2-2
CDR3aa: CASSLGGSVNTGELFF
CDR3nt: TGTGCCAGCAGCTTAGGGGGGAGCGTGAACACCGGGGAGCTGTTTTTT

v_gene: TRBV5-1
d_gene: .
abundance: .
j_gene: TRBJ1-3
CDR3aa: CASSEGNSGNTIYF
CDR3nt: TGCGCCAGCAGTGAGGGGAACTCTGGAAACACCATATATTTT

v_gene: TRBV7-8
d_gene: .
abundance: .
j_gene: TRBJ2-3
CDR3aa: CASSLGVEGGGDTQYF
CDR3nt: TGTGCCAGCAGCTTAGGAGTTGAGGGGGGCGGCGATACGCAGTATTTT

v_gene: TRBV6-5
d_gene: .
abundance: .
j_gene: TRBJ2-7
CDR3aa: CASSFLSKGEQYF
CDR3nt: TGTGCCAGCAGTTTCCTTTCGAAAGGCGAGCAGTACTTC

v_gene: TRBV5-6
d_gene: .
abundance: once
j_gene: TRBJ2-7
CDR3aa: CASSLAQVREQYF
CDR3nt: TGTGCCAGCAGCTTGGCACAGGTTCGCGAGCAGTACTTC

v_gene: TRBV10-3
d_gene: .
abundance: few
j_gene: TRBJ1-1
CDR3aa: CATGAMNTEAFF
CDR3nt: TGTGCCACCGGGGCCATGAACACTGAAGCTTTCTTT

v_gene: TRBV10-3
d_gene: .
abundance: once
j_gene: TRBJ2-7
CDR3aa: CAISEGTGQARSYEQYF
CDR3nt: TGTGCCATCAGTGAGGGGACTGGCCAGGCACGTTCTTACGAGCAGTACTTC

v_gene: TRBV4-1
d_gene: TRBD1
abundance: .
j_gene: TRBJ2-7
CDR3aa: CASSRRGTGFDEQYF
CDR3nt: TGCGCCAGCAGCCGTCGAGGGACAGGGTTCGACGAGCAGTACTTC

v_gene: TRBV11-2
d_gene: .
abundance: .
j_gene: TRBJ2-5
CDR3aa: CASSSLKGGPETQYF
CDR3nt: TGTGCCAGCAGCTCCCTAAAGGGGGGGCCTGAGACCCAGTACTTC

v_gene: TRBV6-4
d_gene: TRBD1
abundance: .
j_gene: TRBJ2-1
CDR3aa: CASSDQPGQEQFF
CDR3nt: TGTGCCAGCAGTGACCAACCGGGACAGGAGCAGTTCTTC

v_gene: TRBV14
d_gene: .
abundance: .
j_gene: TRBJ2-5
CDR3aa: CASSHSSQETQYF
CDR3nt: TGTGCCAGCAGCCACTCGAGCCAAGAGACCCAGTACTTC

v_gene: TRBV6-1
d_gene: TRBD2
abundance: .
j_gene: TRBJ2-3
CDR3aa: CASSDLSGGATDTQYF
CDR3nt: TGTGCCAGCAGTGACCTAAGCGGGGGGGCCACAGATACGCAGTATTTT

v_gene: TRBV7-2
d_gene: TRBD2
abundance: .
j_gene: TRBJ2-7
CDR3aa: CASSLVLAGGYEQYF
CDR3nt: TGTGCCAGCAGCTTAGTGCTAGCGGGAGGTTACGAGCAGTACTTC

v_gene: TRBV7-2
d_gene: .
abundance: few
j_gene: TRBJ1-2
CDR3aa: CASSNTVNYGYTF
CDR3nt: TGTGCCAGCAGCAACACAGTTAACTATGGCTACACCTTC